Presented here are 10 T cell receptor beta chains from one specimen sequenced in a study of control samples from healthy donors and cancer patients. Profiled with immunoSEQ multiplex PCR; TCRdb holds only in-frame clones, not every one. Of 100,000 to 150,000 clones in the sample, over 85% are singletons; the top ten hold less than 7%. Sequencing was carried out using blood. These receptors were obtained from a man aged 18 to 29 in good health.

The chain has TRBV9 and TRBJ2-5; 11 positions match TRBD2. This CDR3 spans 16 amino acids. The germline V gene encodes CDR1 SGDLS and CDR2 YYNGEE. Unmatched junction bases numbered 6, after V lost 4 bases and J lost 1 base. The CDR3 reads CASSPGTSGTQETQYF. The CDR3 coding sequence is TGTGCCAGCAGCCCCGGGACTAGCGGCACCCAAGAGACCCAGTACTTC.

This clone was detected only once. The chain combines TRBV18 with TRBJ1-1; TRBD1 aligns across 9 bases. Germline V gene data show CDR1 as KGHSH and CDR2 as LQKENI. The CDR3 sequence is 13 residues long. Trimming cost V 0 bases and J 9 bases; bases outside gene matches: 2. The CDR3 protein is CASSPPGQGKAFF. In DNA form, the CDR3 reads TGTGCCAGCTCACCACCAGGACAGGGGAAAGCTTTCTTT.

This sequence joins TRBV5-1 and TRBJ1-3; possibly TRBD1 for D (5 bases). Germline values: CDR1 SGHRS, CDR2 YFSETQ. The CDR3 is 17 residues long. V shed 5 bases and J shed 4 bases, with 22 bases lying between them. The CDR3 is CASRKGRGPEAGNTIYF. In DNA, the CDR3 is TGCGCCAGCAGGAAGGGACGAGGTCCTGAAGCGGGAAACACCATATATTTT.

This clone was seen a single time. This rearrangement joins TRBV2 to TRBJ1-1; TRBD1 might be the D (5 bases). There are 13 residues in the CDR3. Germline-derived CDR1 and CDR2 are SNHLY and FYNNEI. Between the trimmed V and J ends, which lost 4 bases and 1 base, there was a span of 7 bases. The CDR3 is CASSADRNTEAFF. CDR3 coding DNA: TGTGCCAGCAGTGCCGACAGGAACACTGAAGCTTTCTTT. Combining the CDR3 with reference TRBV2 and TRBJ1-1 gives the whole variable domain EPEVTQTPSHQVTQMGQEVILRCVPISNHLYFYWYRQILGQKVEFLVSFYNNEISEKSEIFDDQFSVERPDGSNFTLKIRSTKLEDSAMYFCASSADRNTEAFFGQGTRLTVV.

J is TRBJ1-5 and V is TRBV30, with TRBD1 matching over 7 bases. Germline trimming cut 0 bases from V and 5 bases from J; bases unmatched to any gene: 4. Germline assignment: CDR1 GTSNPN and CDR2 SVGIG (reference sequence). The CDR3 consists of 14 residues. CDR3 residues: CAWSVPRGYQPQHF. CDR3 nucleotide sequence: TGTGCCTGGAGTGTACCCAGGGGGTATCAGCCCCAGCATTTT. Complete variable domain (other parts from reference TRBV30 and TRBJ1-5): SQTIHQWPATLVQPVGSPLSLECTVEGTSNPNLYWYRQAAGRGLQLLFYSVGIGQISSEVPQNLSASRPQDRQFILSSKKLLLSDSGFYLCAWSVPRGYQPQHFGDGTRLSIL.

Here the CDR3 DNA reads TGTGCCAGCAGCTTAAATGGGAACCCGAACTATGGCTACACCTTC. This codes for CASSLNGNPNYGYTF. The chain is built from TRBV11-2 and TRBJ1-2; no firm D call. The CDR3 loop spans 15 amino acids. CDR1 and CDR2 (germline): SGHAT, FQNNGV. Trimming cost V 2 bases and J 2 bases, with 12 bases left between them. Together with reference TRBV11-2 and TRBJ1-2, the CDR3 gives the full variable domain: EAGVAQSPRYKIIEKRQSVAFWCNPISGHATLYWYQQILGQGPKLLIQFQNNGVVDDSQLPKDRFSAERLKGVDSTLKIQPAKLEDSAVYLCASSLNGNPNYGYTFGSGTRLTVV.

CDR3 sequence reads: CASSFAPSYEQYF. The CDR3 DNA follows: TGTGCCAGCAGCTTCGCACCCTCCTACGAGCAGTACTTC. The chain employs TRBV7-9 and TRBJ2-7; unclear D gene. Trimming stripped 3 bases from V and 0 bases from J, with 6 bases between. CDR3 length: 13 amino acids. Looked up from germline, CDR1 is SEHNR and CDR2 is FQNEAQ (reference sequence).

The CDR3 region is CARSLATTTGGANTEAFF. CDR3 in DNA: TGTGCCAGAAGCTTAGCAACTACGACAGGGGGCGCCAACACTGAAGCTTTCTTT. This chain joins TRBV7-5 and TRBJ1-1; the listed D gene, TRBD1, was not tested against the DNA. TRBV7-5 counts as a pseudogene. This CDR3 contains 18 residues.

V usage is TRBV27 and J usage is TRBJ1-5, with D possibly TRBD1 on 5 matching bases. The germline V gene has CDR1 MNHEY and CDR2 SMNVEV (reference sequence). The CDR3 is made up of 13 amino acids. Trimming cost V 2 bases and J 14 bases, with 16 bases left between them. CDR3 loop: CASSLTIGAPKHF. CDR3 bases: TGTGCCAGCAGTTTAACTATTGGGGCTCCTAAGCATTTT.

This CDR3 reads CASSLNREEGSPLHF. In nucleotides, the CDR3 is TGTGCCAGCTCACTAAACAGGGAGGAGGGCTCACCCCTCCACTTT. The chain carries TRBV18 and TRBJ1-6, with D possibly TRBD1 on 6 matching bases. This CDR3 spans 15 amino acids. In germline, CDR1 is KGHSH, CDR2 LQKENI. Deletions cut 4 bases from V and 10 bases from J, with 17 bases between.